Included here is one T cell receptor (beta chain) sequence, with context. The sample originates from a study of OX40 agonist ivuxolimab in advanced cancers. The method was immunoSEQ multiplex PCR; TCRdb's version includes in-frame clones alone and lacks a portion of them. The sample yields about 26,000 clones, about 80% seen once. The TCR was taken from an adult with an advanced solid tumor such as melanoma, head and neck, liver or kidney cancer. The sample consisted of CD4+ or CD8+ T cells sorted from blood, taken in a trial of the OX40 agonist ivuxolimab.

The CDR3 spells CASSLGSVGELFF. The CDR3 DNA reads TGTGCCAGCAGCTTGGGGAGCGTCGGGGAGCTGTTTTTT. V is TRBV7-3 and J is TRBJ2-2; tentatively, D is TRBD2 (5 bases). This CDR3 has 13 residues. Germline CDR1 SGHTA, CDR2 FQGTGA. Trimming took off 3 bases at V and 7 bases at J, with 9 bases between the two ends.